This T cell receptor beta chain comes out of a study of T cell changes during pregnancy in multiple sclerosis. In this sample, this clone turned up a few times. The CDR3 consists of 16 residues. CDR1 and CDR2 (germline): SQVTM, ANQGSEA. V shed 1 base and J 5 bases; nucleotides not matched to a gene: 10. Using immunoSEQ multiplex PCR, the repertoire was profiled, and TCRdb retains in-frame clones only, with some absent. The sample holds 60,000 to 90,000 clones, 85% to 95% seen once. The starting material was peripheral blood, obtained after pregnancy. This chain connects TRBV29-1 to TRBJ2-1, with 8 bases lining up with TRBD2. The sequence derives from a female donor in good health, enrolled as a control in a pregnancy study. For the CDR3, the DNA is TGCAGCGTTGAAGGATTCGGGACTAGTGCCGACAATGAGCAGTTCTTC. Translating gives CSVEGFGTSADNEQFF.